Listed below are T cell receptor beta chains from one sample, sequenced in a study of Tregs in tolerant kidney transplant recipients. Sequencing used immunoSEQ multiplex PCR; TCRdb keeps in-frame clones, though not all of them. The sample shows 60,000 to 65,000 clones, about 98% of them seen only once. The source was Tregs from blood, collected before the transplant. All receptors derive from a human donor who received a combined kidney and bone marrow transplant. Each CDR3 is given with its conserved first and last residue. The order of the fields is V gene, clone size, J gene, CDR3 protein. The size entry is marked missing in some rows and otherwise reads once, few, many or a size class.

>TRBV2|.|TRBJ2-3
CASSARAGTDTQYF
>TRBV7-2|.|TRBJ1-5
CASSDQGWSQPQHF
>TRBV2|.|TRBJ2-1
CASSVRGRTYNEQFF
>TRBV14|.|TRBJ2-7
CASSQFPGLAGAKEQYF
>TRBV14|.|TRBJ1-1
CASSQDLPRPAFF
>TRBV7-9|.|TRBJ2-7
CASSPSGRRSEQYF
>TRBV21-1|.|TRBJ1-1
CASSTTGQGARYNTEAFF
>TRBV30|once|TRBJ2-7
CACRDRGRNEQYF
>TRBV19|once|TRBJ2-6
CASSPPGAGANVLTF
>TRBV13|.|TRBJ2-3
CASSLALGTSTDTQYF
>TRBV5-6|.|TRBJ1-2
CASSSERGQRRGYTF
>TRBV21-1|.|TRBJ1-1
CASSTKTGEGVNTEAFF
>TRBV4-1|.|TRBJ2-5
CASSQNSGPETQYF
>TRBV4-1|.|TRBJ2-1
CASSQLAGANNEQFF
>TRBV10-3|.|TRBJ2-1
CAIRGGWNNEQFF
>TRBV14|.|TRBJ2-4
CASSPPPGNIQYF
>TRBV6-5|.|TRBJ1-1
CASTKGGLNTEAFF
>TRBV10-3|.|TRBJ1-5
CAISDSGGNQPQHF
>TRBV7-2|.|TRBJ1-2
CASSLGTGGVYTF
>TRBV10-3|.|TRBJ2-1
CATTRALYNEQFF
>TRBV9|.|TRBJ2-3
CASSAGTDTQYF
>TRBV28|.|TRBJ2-5
CASRKDRGRETQYF
>TRBV18|.|TRBJ2-5
CASSPNQETQYF
>TRBV2|.|TRBJ2-2
CASRATSGSGGELFF
>TRBV4-2|.|TRBJ1-5
CASSQDPGTANQPQHF
>TRBV29-1|.|TRBJ1-2
CSVAQGHLNYGYTF
>TRBV5-1|.|TRBJ1-1
CASSPGGTVNTEAFF
>TRBV30|.|TRBJ2-5
CAWRLAGQETQYF
>TRBV6-5|medium-sized|TRBJ1-2
CASSYSMTGEYYGYTF
>TRBV6-1|.|TRBJ1-6
CASISRGWYSPLHF
>TRBV19|.|TRBJ1-1
CASRRGGNEAFF
>TRBV5-1|.|TRBJ1-1
CASSLLSGQGARGEAFF
>TRBV20-1|.|TRBJ2-7
CSAPKNYEQYF
>TRBV2|.|TRBJ1-1
CASSRQGYEAFF
>TRBV5-8|.|TRBJ1-1
CATRDSVNTEAFF
>TRBV7-2|.|TRBJ1-2
CASSYTTGGGYGYTF
>TRBV6-6|.|TRBJ1-2
CASSYSPVGVDYGYTF
>TRBV27|.|TRBJ1-5
CASRRTGEFIQPQHF
>TRBV10-1|.|TRBJ2-7
CASSGSGSYEQYF
>TRBV21-1|.|TRBJ1-2
CASSKNSDRNYGYTF
>TRBV30|.|TRBJ1-2
CAWTFGQYGYTF
>TRBV7-9|.|TRBJ1-1
CASSLGRRALDGTEAFF
>TRBV30|.|TRBJ1-3
CAWGDFPSSGNTIYF
>TRBV4-2|once|TRBJ2-7
CASRRLGGVGDEQYF
>TRBV5-1|.|TRBJ2-1
CASSLGGANLNNEQFF
>TRBV9|.|TRBJ2-7
CAGLAGHYYEQYF
>TRBV19|.|TRBJ1-4
CASSRATNEKLFF
>TRBV6-5|.|TRBJ2-1
CASSYWGGNNEQFF
>TRBV9|.|TRBJ1-6
CASSVGSWDSYNSPLHF